The 8 T cell receptor beta chains reported below all come from one sample, sequenced in a study of blood T cells in healthy people across ages. Primers used in a second PCR of about 7 to 12 cycles were a sample-barcoded 5' primer and a J-beta primer mix. One entry per CDR3 protein, called by TCRdb with MiXCR from the 5' RACE reads. The repertoire includes some 670,000 distinct CDR3 sequences, about 51% of them detected once, and approximately 13% sits in the top ten. The sample was blood. The receptors stem from a woman of 80 years or more in good health.

This clonotype was observed a few times. The chain links TRBV5-1 to TRBJ2-1, with TRBD1 identical over 7 bases. CDR1 is SGHRS and CDR2 is YFSETQ in the germline V gene. V shed 0 bases and J 9 bases; nucleotides not matched to a gene: 12. The CDR3 length is 16 residues. The CDR3 nucleotides are TGCGCCAGCAGCTTGGGACAGGGTTCGGGGTTCGTTGAGCAGTTCTTC. Translated: CASSLGQGSGFVEQFF.

Notes on this clonotype: A much larger clone differs by one base, so this may be a read error. V and J are TRBV30 and TRBJ2-5, with 7 bases that match TRBD2. The J segment lost 11 bases and the V segment lost 8 bases, leaving 20 bases of the junction unmatched. Germline loops: CDR1 GTSNPN, CDR2 SVGIG (reference sequence). The CDR3 runs 14 residues. The CDR3, as DNA: TGTGCCGGAGGGCTAGCGGAGGGATACAATGAGCAGTACTTC. Its protein is CAGGLAEGYNEQYF.

Concerning this clonotype itself: A junction end diverges from the germline sequence, so it may reflect a read error. The V call is TRBV2, the J call TRBJ1-1; D remains ambiguous. Germline loops: CDR1 SNHLY, CDR2 FYNNEI. The CDR3 runs to 11 residues. The CDR3 DNA reads as TGTGCCGGCAGTGAGGGAACTAAAGCTTTCTTT. Protein sequence: CAGSEGTKAFF.

This clonotype has a count of ten or more. The J gene is TRBJ2-5, the V gene TRBV20-1; D remains ambiguous. CDR1 is DFQATT, CDR2 SNEGSKA, per germline (reference sequence). The V end was cut by 5 bases, the J end by 7 bases, with 8 bases between. This CDR3 contains 10 residues. As DNA, the CDR3 is TGCAGTGCTTTAAAGGGGACCCAGTACTTC. It encodes CSALKGTQYF.

J is TRBJ2-7 and V is TRBV10-3; 14 bases are a match to TRBD2. The CDR3 contains 16 residues. CDR1 ENHRY and CDR2 SYGVKD come from the germline V gene. The trim removed 3 bases at V and 4 bases at J, leaving 5 bases unmatched. In DNA form, the CDR3 reads TGTGCCATCAGTGAAGTCGGGACTAGCGGGGGTTACGAGCAGTACTTC. Its protein is CAISEVGTSGGYEQYF.

The J gene is TRBJ2-1, the V gene TRBV28; no clear D. From germline, CDR1 is MDHEN and CDR2 SYDVKM. There are 16 residues in the CDR3. Trimming shortened V by 6 bases and J by 4 bases, and 19 bases separated the two germline ends. As DNA, the CDR3 is TGTGCCAGCAGCCGTCAGACTCGTCCCCGTTACAATGAGCAGTTCTTC. The encoded protein is CASSRQTRPRYNEQFF.

The chain links TRBV5-1 to TRBJ2-7, with TRBD2 as a possible D gene (5 bases). The length of the CDR3 is 14 residues. V was trimmed by 0 bases and J by 7 bases, leaving 14 bases between them. Looked up from germline, CDR1 is SGHRS and CDR2 is YFSETQ. The CDR3 DNA sequence: TGCGCCAGCAGCTTGGAACCGGGATACAATGAGCAGTACTTC. This gives the protein CASSLEPGYNEQYF.

The chain uses TRBV10-3 and TRBJ2-5; the D gene is possibly TRBD1 (6 bases). The CDR3 has 14 residues. V lost 6 bases and J lost 1, with 12 bases in between. Germline V lookup: CDR1 ENHRY, CDR2 SYGVKD. The CDR3 region has the DNA TGTGCCATCAGGAACACAGGGCCCCAAGAGACCCAGTACTTC. This sequence encodes CAIRNTGPQETQYF.